This TCR beta chain was captured by sequencing in a study of shared clonotypes between healthy human individuals. Whole-study findings and limits: Only blood was sampled, and tissue TCR repertoires likely differ from blood ones.

Positive CCR7 selection of CD45RO-negative cells yielded the naive CD8 cells, and terminally differentiated effector memory CD45RA+ cells were excluded. Each of the donors was a healthy adult who was HIV-negative and had not had a recent acute infection or vaccination. Per the germline V gene, CDR1 is GTSNPN and CDR2 is SVGIG (reference sequence). Trimming took 0 bases from V and 7 from J; bases not matched to a gene: 9. CDR3 length: 14 amino acids. In the case of this clone: Its matching antigen is unknown.

Across several immunoSEQ plates, the genomic DNA of each subset was split evenly. Clones were sequenced by immunoSEQ multiplex PCR, and TCRdb holds only the in-frame ones, with some missing. Of some 2.1 million clones listed, 93% are singletons. The J gene is TRBJ2-7, the V gene TRBV30; 7 positions match TRBD1. The TCR was taken from a man aged 18 to 30 in good health. Some clones in this sample may be carry-over from other donors' samples. Sequencing was performed on naive CD8+ T cells from PBMCs. This CDR3 reads CAWSVKDRAVEQYF. The CDR3 coding sequence is TGTGCCTGGAGTGTGAAAGACAGGGCGGTGGAGCAGTACTTC.